This entry lists 30 T cell receptor beta chains sequenced from one sample in a study of cytomegalovirus exposure and HLA in healthy donors. Both 60 Vbeta primers and 13 Jbeta primers went into the PCR. Assay used: immunoSEQ multiplex PCR; TCRdb lists only in-frame clones, some missing. The sample holds roughly 170,000 clones, 75% to 85% seen once. The source material was PBMCs. These TCRs come from a boy aged 5-17 years in good health and CMV-seronegative.

This clone has a single count. The rearrangement joins TRBV12-5 to TRBJ2-1; 8 nucleotides align to TRBD1. V lost 6 bases to trimming and J lost 12 bases; unmatched junction nucleotides: 10. CDR3 length equals 13 residues. Germline V gives CDR1 LGHNT, CDR2 FRNRAP. The CDR3, as DNA: TGTGCTAGTGGACGGGGGACAGGCGAGGGGCAGTTCTTC. This encodes CASGRGTGEGQFF.

This clone has just one count. The chain joins TRBV9 to TRBJ1-1; possible D gene TRBD1, 6 bases. V dropped 6 bases and J dropped 6 bases, with 33 bases sitting between them. Germline V lookup: CDR1 SGDLS, CDR2 YYNGEE. The CDR3 covers 19 residues. The CDR3 DNA sequence: TGTGCCAGCATTCCTGGGAAATTGGGGGCCCTCCTCTCTAACCCTGAAGCTTTCTTT. Protein: CASIPGKLGALLSNPEAFF.

There are a few counts of this clone. The V and J genes are TRBV6-4 and TRBJ1-6; 7 bases are a match to TRBD1. Per the germline V gene, CDR1 is MRHNA and CDR2 is SNTAGT. Trimming removed 5 bases from V and 8 bases from J; junction bases left unmatched: 9. CDR3 length equals 15 residues. In nucleotides, the CDR3 is TGTGCCAGCAGTCCGGGACAGTTAGGGTATTCACCCCTCCACTTT. It encodes CASSPGQLGYSPLHF.

V gene TRBV4-1 combines with J gene TRBJ1-1; TRBD1 matches 9 bases. The CDR3 is 14 residues long. The ends lost 1 base at V and 3 bases at J; junction bases unmatched: 0. The V gene's germline CDR1 is MGHRA and CDR2 YSYEKL. CDR3 bases: TGCGCCAGCAGCCAAGGGGACAGGGACACTGAAGCTTTCTTT. This sequence encodes CASSQGDRDTEAFF.

This CDR3 reads CASSPRLHSNQPQHF. For the CDR3, the DNA is TGTGCCAGCAGCCCGAGGCTGCATAGCAATCAGCCCCAGCATTTT. The genes are TRBV7-8 and TRBJ1-5; D is undetermined. V lost 5 bases to trimming and J lost 0 bases, with 11 bases between them. Germline V CDR1 and CDR2: SGHVS, FQNEAQ. The CDR3 length is 15 residues.

As regards this clone: Sequence at one end of the junction differs from germline and may be a read error. The chain is built from TRBV7-9 and TRBJ2-5; D gene unclear. Germline V CDR1 and CDR2: SEHNR, FQNEAQ (reference sequence). The CDR3 contains 11 residues. The DNA of the CDR3 is TGTTCCAGCAGCCCCGTGGAGACCCAGTACTTC. Its protein is CSSSPVETQYF.

CDR3 residues: CASSGTGDEQYF. DNA of the CDR3: TGTGCCAGCTCGGGGACAGGGGACGAGCAGTACTTC. The chain carries TRBV18 and TRBJ2-7, with 10 bases fitting TRBD1. Germline V lookup: CDR1 KGHSH, CDR2 LQKENI. With 6 bases clipped from V and 5 bases from J, the junction kept 1 base outside the gene matches. The CDR3 runs to 12 residues.

J is TRBJ2-2 and V is TRBV5-5, with 9 positions matching TRBD2. This CDR3 comprises 19 residues. With V trimmed by 0 bases and J by 3 bases, 12 bases remained unmatched. The V gene's germline CDR1 is SGHKS and CDR2 YYEKEE (reference sequence). The CDR3 bases are TGTGCCAGCAGCTTGGAGTTAGCGGGAGTAGGGGTATACACCGGGGAGCTGTTTTTT. Amino acid sequence: CASSLELAGVGVYTGELFF.

The CDR3 loop is CASSPRAGAQVDTQYF. The CDR3 DNA reads as TGCGCCAGCAGCCCCAGGGCGGGGGCGCAGGTAGATACGCAGTATTTT. This rearrangement joins TRBV4-3 to TRBJ2-3; perhaps TRBD2 as D (7 bases). The CDR3 has 16 residues. CDR1 is LGHNA and CDR2 is YSLEER in the germline V gene. V lost 4 bases, J lost 5 bases, and 19 bases lay in between.

The rearrangement joins TRBV10-3 to TRBJ1-1; unclear D gene. The V gene lost 6 bases and the J gene lost 4 bases, with 18 bases spanning the gap. This CDR3 comprises 15 residues. CDR1 ENHRY and CDR2 SYGVKD come from the germline V gene. The CDR3 nucleotides read TGTGCCATCAGCGGAGCCGCGCGGGGAAGCACTGAAGCTTTCTTT. This translates into CAISGAARGSTEAFF.

In regard to this clone: One junction end does not reproduce the germline sequence, and a read error may be involved. The chain uses TRBV19 and TRBJ1-3; D is possibly TRBD1 (5 bases). Germline CDR1 and CDR2: LNHDA and SQIVND (reference sequence). This CDR3 comprises 14 residues. The CDR3 DNA is TGTACCAGTAGTATCTGGGGGGATGGAAACACCATATATTTT. This translates into CTSSIWGDGNTIYF.

The J gene is TRBJ2-7, the V gene TRBV19, with 8 bases identical to TRBD2. The length of the CDR3 is 13 residues. CDR1 and CDR2 from the germline V gene are LNHDA and SQIVND (reference sequence). The J segment lost 2 bases and the V segment lost 5 bases, leaving 2 bases of the junction unmatched. CDR3 amino acids: CASSLAGTYEQYF. The CDR3 bases are TGTGCCAGTAGTCTAGCGGGTACCTACGAGCAGTACTTC.

The gene calls are TRBV10-3 and TRBJ2-3; possible D gene TRBD1, 6 bases. There are 12 residues in the CDR3. In germline, CDR1 is ENHRY, CDR2 SYGVKD. V was shortened by 10 bases and J by 2 bases, with 10 bases between the two germline ends. The CDR3 DNA reads TGTGCCAGCAGGGGCTCCACAGATACGCAGTATTTT. As protein: CASRGSTDTQYF.

The V and J genes are TRBV7-2 and TRBJ1-4; D is possibly TRBD1 (6 bases). The germline gives CDR1 SGHTA, CDR2 FQGNSA. V shed 1 base and J shed 10 bases, with 13 bases lying between them. The CDR3 length is 14 residues. The DNA of the CDR3 is TGTGCCAGCAGCTTAGGGGGGCTAGGGGGAAAACTGTTTTTT. Its translation is CASSLGGLGGKLFF.

The V call is TRBV7-8, the J call TRBJ2-5; 10 nucleotides agree with TRBD1. CDR1 SGHVS and CDR2 FQNEAQ come from the germline V gene. V lost 8 bases, J lost 3 bases, and 3 bases stayed unmatched. CDR3 length: 13 amino acids. DNA of the CDR3: TGTGCCAGCCTGACAGGGGGCGAAGAGACCCAGTACTTC. This encodes CASLTGGEETQYF.

The chain has TRBV5-1 and TRBJ2-7, with D possibly being TRBD1 (5 bases). Germline CDR1 reads SGHRS; CDR2 reads YFSETQ. This CDR3 is built from 14 residues. V gave up 0 bases and J gave up 2 bases, with 9 bases separating them. In DNA form, the CDR3 reads TGCGCCAGCAGCTTGGGGACAACACCCTACGAGCAGTACTTC. Encoded protein: CASSLGTTPYEQYF.

The chain has TRBV15 and TRBJ1-3, with TRBD1 matching over 7 bases. The CDR3 spans 13 residues. Unmatched junction bases numbered 3, after V lost 7 bases and J lost 3 bases. Germline loops: CDR1 LNHNV, CDR2 YYDKDF (reference sequence). The DNA of the CDR3 is TGTGCCACCACGGCAGGGGGTGGAAACACCATATATTTT. Its translation: CATTAGGGNTIYF. Drawing the rest from reference TRBV15 and TRBJ1-3, the complete variable domain is DAMVIQNPRYQVTQFGKPVTLSCSQTLNHNVMYWYQQKSSQAPKLLFHYYDKDFNNEADTPDNFQSRRPNTSFCFLDIRSPGLGDTAMYLCATTAGGGNTIYFGEGSWLTVV.

J is TRBJ1-2 and V is TRBV14; weak D call: TRBD1 (6 bases). This CDR3 region has 15 residues. V lost 0 bases and J 7 bases, leaving 15 bases between the germline ends. Germline V lookup: CDR1 SGHDN, CDR2 FVKESK. The CDR3 here is CASSQEGTGLFGYTF. DNA for the CDR3: TGTGCCAGCAGCCAAGAGGGAACAGGGTTATTTGGCTACACCTTC.

V gene TRBV5-4 combines with J gene TRBJ1-1; D is undetermined. The germline CDR1 and CDR2 sequences are SGHNT and YYREEE (reference sequence). Trimming cost V 0 bases and J 3 bases, with 9 bases left between them. The CDR3 runs to 14 residues. The CDR3 nucleotides are TGTGCCAGCAGCTTGGGAGGGAGTCACACTGAAGCTTTCTTT. Protein product: CASSLGGSHTEAFF. The full variable domain, in which reference TRBV5-4 and TRBJ1-1 provide the parts outside the CDR3, is ETGVTQSPTHLIKTRGQQVTLRCSSQSGHNTVSWYQQALGQGPQFIFQYYREEENGRGNFPPRFSGLQFPNYSSELNVNALELDDSALYLCASSLGGSHTEAFFGQGTRLTVV.

The CDR3, as DNA: TGTGCCATCACAGCTACAGGAGGGTACGAGCAGTACTTC. This gives the protein CAITATGGYEQYF. The rearrangement links TRBV10-3 to TRBJ2-7; D is possibly TRBD2 (6 bases). Trimming stripped 7 bases from V and 4 bases from J, with 14 bases between. The CDR3 spans 13 residues. The germline V gene has CDR1 ENHRY and CDR2 SYGVKD.

This rearrangement joins TRBV5-1 to TRBJ1-6, with TRBD1 identical over 7 bases. This CDR3 has 20 amino acids. Trimming at V came to 7 bases and at J to 7 bases, leaving 26 bases not matched to a gene. Germline lookup yields CDR1 SGHRS and CDR2 YFSETQ. CDR3 residues: CASLPGRLQAAPRGNSPLHF. DNA for the CDR3: TGCGCCAGCTTGCCAGGCAGGTTGCAGGCGGCTCCCAGGGGGAATTCACCCCTCCACTTT.

This chain joins TRBV5-1 and TRBJ2-7, with D unclear. Per germline, CDR1 SGHRS and CDR2 YFSETQ. The V end was cut by 0 bases, the J end by 5 bases, with 21 bases between. The CDR3 has 17 amino acids. The CDR3 DNA sequence: TGCGCCAGCAGCTTGGGGCTACTCTATCAGGATACCCACGAGCAGTACTTC. This encodes CASSLGLLYQDTHEQYF.

The genes are TRBV10-3 and TRBJ2-3, with 8 nucleotides matching TRBD1. V was clipped by 2 bases and J by 3 bases; unmatched bases: 4. Germline V gives CDR1 ENHRY, CDR2 SYGVKD. The CDR3 sequence is 15 residues long. CDR3 loop: CAISEQGAGTDTQYF. In DNA, the CDR3 is TGTGCCATCAGTGAGCAGGGGGCAGGGACAGATACGCAGTATTTT.

The gene calls are TRBV10-3 and TRBJ2-3, with D possibly being TRBD1 (7 bases). CDR3 length: 19 residues. V shed 2 bases and J shed 4 bases, with 25 bases lying between them. Germline CDR1 is ENHRY and CDR2 is SYGVKD. CDR3 in DNA: TGTGCCATCAGTGAGGACCCTTACTCAGGGGGGAGTTCCGCAGATACGCAGTATTTT. Translated, it gives CAISEDPYSGGSSADTQYF.

This clone was detected once. This chain's CDR3 is CASSLIRVAYEQYF. The CDR3 region has the DNA TGTGCCAGCAGCTTAATACGGGTAGCCTACGAGCAGTACTTC. The chain couples TRBV11-3 to TRBJ2-7, with unresolved D. Looked up from germline, CDR1 is SGHNT and CDR2 is YENEEA. V lost 2 bases to trimming and J lost 2 bases, with 10 bases between them. CDR3 length: 14 residues.

The chain combines TRBV11-2 with TRBJ2-5; 10 bases line up with TRBD1. J was trimmed by 0 bases and V by 3 bases; bases with no gene match: 10. CDR3 length equals 18 residues. The germline CDR1 and CDR2 sequences are SGHAT and FQNNGV. The chain's CDR3 is CASSFDPGTGENQETQYF. CDR3 bases: TGTGCCAGCAGCTTCGACCCAGGGACAGGGGAAAACCAAGAGACCCAGTACTTC.

This clone was recorded only once. CDR3 nucleotides: TGTGCCAGCACCCTTATCAGGGGGTTCGACGGCTACACCTTC. Protein: CASTLIRGFDGYTF. This chain connects TRBV9 to TRBJ1-2; 7 bases are shared with TRBD1. The germline CDR1 and CDR2 sequences are SGDLS and YYNGEE. CDR3 length equals 14 residues. Germline trimming cut 6 bases from V and 8 bases from J; bases unmatched to any gene: 13.

The chain has TRBV30 and TRBJ1-6; TRBD1 agrees at 9 bases. This CDR3 is built from 16 residues. Germline CDR1 is GTSNPN and CDR2 is SVGIG (reference sequence). V lost 1 base to trimming and J lost 11 bases; unmatched junction nucleotides: 12. The CDR3 region has the DNA TGTGCCTGGAGTGGCGCGGGACAGGGAGCTGGGGCACCCCTCCACTTT. This codes for CAWSGAGQGAGAPLHF.

The chain carries TRBV6-5 and TRBJ1-6; 9 bases match TRBD1. The CDR3 extends over 12 amino acids. Per the germline V gene, CDR1 is MNHEY and CDR2 is SVGAGI. J gave up 10 bases and V 5 bases, and 0 bases lay outside the gene matches. DNA for the CDR3: TGTGCCAGCAGTACAGGGGGCTCACCCCTCCACTTT. Translation: CASSTGGSPLHF.

The V and J genes are TRBV4-1 and TRBJ1-5; 8 bases match TRBD1. The CDR3 loop spans 14 amino acids. Looked up from germline, CDR1 is MGHRA and CDR2 is YSYEKL. The ends lost 2 bases at V and 7 bases at J; junction bases unmatched: 4. As DNA, the CDR3 is TGCGCCAGCAGCCAATCGACAGGGGAGCAGCCCCAGCATTTT. Translation gives CASSQSTGEQPQHF.